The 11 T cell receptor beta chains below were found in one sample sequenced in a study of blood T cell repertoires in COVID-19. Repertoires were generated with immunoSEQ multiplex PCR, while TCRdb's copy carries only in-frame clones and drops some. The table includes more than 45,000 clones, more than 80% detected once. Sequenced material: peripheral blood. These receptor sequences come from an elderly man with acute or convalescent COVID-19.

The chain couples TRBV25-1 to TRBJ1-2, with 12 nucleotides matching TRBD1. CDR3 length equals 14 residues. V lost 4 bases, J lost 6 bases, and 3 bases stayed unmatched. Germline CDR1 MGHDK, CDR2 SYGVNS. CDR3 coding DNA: TGTGCCAGCAGTGGGGACAGGGGGCCGCATGGCTACACCTTC. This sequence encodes CASSGDRGPHGYTF.

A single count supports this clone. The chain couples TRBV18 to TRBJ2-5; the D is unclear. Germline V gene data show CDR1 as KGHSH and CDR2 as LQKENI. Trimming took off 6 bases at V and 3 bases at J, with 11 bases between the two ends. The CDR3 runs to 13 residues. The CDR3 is CASSLDLEETQYF. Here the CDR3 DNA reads TGTGCCAGCTCGCTAGACTTGGAAGAGACCCAGTACTTC.

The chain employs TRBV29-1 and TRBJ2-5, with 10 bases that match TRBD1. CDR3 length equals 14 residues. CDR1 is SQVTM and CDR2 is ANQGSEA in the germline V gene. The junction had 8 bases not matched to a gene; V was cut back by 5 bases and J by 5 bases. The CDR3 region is CSVLRQGAWETQYF. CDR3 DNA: TGCAGCGTTCTACGACAGGGGGCTTGGGAGACCCAGTACTTC.

This CDR3 reads CASRATPNTEAFF. As DNA, the CDR3 is TGCGCCAGCAGGGCAACACCGAACACTGAAGCTTTCTTT. The genes are TRBV4-1 and TRBJ1-1; D remains unclear. Germline loops: CDR1 MGHRA, CDR2 YSYEKL. V was clipped by 6 bases and J by 1 base, with 9 bases between them. CDR3 length: 13 residues.

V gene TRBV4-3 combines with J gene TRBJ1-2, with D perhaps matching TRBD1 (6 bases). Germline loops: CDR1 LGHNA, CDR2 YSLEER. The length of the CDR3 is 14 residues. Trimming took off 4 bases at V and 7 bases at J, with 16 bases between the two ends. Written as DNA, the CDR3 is TGCGCCAGCAGCCTCCGCGGGGGCCCAGGTGGCTACACCTTC. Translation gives CASSLRGGPGGYTF.

The CDR3 bases are TGTGCCAGCAGCGTAGGGGTAGGAGCGGAGACCCAGTACTTC. Its translation: CASSVGVGAETQYF. The chain has TRBV9 and TRBJ2-5; no reliable D call. Germline V gene lookup returns CDR1 SGDLS and CDR2 YYNGEE. This CDR3 is built from 14 residues. The V end lost 0 bases, the J end lost 5 bases, and 11 bases lay between the germline ends.

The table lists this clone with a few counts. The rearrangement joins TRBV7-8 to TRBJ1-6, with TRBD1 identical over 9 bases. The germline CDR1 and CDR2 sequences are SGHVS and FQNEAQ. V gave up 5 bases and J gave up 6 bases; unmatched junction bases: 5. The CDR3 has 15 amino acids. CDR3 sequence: CASSPGTGLNSPLHF. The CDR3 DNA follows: TGTGCCAGCAGCCCGGGGACAGGGCTTAATTCACCCCTCCACTTT. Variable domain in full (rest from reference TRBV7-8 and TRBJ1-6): GAGVSQSPRYKVAKRGQDVALRCDPISGHVSLFWYQQALGQGPEFLTYFQNEAQLDKSGLPSDRFFAERPEGSVSTLKIQRTQQEDSAVYLCASSPGTGLNSPLHFGNGTRLTVT.

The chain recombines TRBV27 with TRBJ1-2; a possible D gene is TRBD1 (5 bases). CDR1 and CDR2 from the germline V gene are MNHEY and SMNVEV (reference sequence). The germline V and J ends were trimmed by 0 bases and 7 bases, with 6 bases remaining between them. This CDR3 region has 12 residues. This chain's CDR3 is CASSLSGVGYTF. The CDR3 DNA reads TGTGCCAGCAGTTTATCAGGGGTTGGCTACACCTTC.

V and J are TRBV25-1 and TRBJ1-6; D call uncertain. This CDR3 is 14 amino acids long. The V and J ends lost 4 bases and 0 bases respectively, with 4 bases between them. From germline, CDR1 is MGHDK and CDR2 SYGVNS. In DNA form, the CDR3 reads TGTGCCAGCAGTGTCAGCTCCTATAATTCACCCCTCCACTTT. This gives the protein CASSVSSYNSPLHF.

Written as DNA, the CDR3 is TGTGCCAGCAGGACAGGGACAGATACGCAGTATTTT. Amino acids: CASRTGTDTQYF. J is TRBJ2-3 and V is TRBV6-5, with 7 bases lining up with TRBD1. V was clipped by 6 bases and J by 3 bases; unmatched bases: 0. This CDR3 comprises 12 residues. Per the germline V gene, CDR1 is MNHEY and CDR2 is SVGAGI.

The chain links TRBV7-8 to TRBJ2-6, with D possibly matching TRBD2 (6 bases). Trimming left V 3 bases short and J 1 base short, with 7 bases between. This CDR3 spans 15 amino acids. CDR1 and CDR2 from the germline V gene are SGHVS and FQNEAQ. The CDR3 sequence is CASSLGGSGANVLTF. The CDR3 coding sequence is TGTGCCAGCAGCTTGGGGGGATCTGGGGCCAACGTCCTGACTTTC.